Below, 3 T cell receptor beta chains from the same sample are listed, as sequenced in a study of identical twins. TCRdb recomputed calls from the 5' RACE reads with MiXCR, one row per CDR3 protein. Of roughly 1.6 million distinct CDR3 sequences detected, roughly 35% appear once; the ten largest clones hold over 0.25%. What was sequenced was cord blood. The receptor set was obtained from a newborn girl in good health.

This chain joins TRBV7-9 and TRBJ2-3; D is uncertain. Germline CDR1 reads SEHNR; CDR2 reads FQNEAQ (reference sequence). The CDR3 totals 14 residues. V was trimmed by 5 bases and J by 2 bases, leaving 11 bases between them. The CDR3 here is CASSSKVVTDTQYF. As DNA, the CDR3 is TGTGCCAGCAGCAGCAAAGTGGTCACAGATACGCAGTATTTT.

This clonotype has more than one count but fewer than ten. The chain combines TRBV10-3 with TRBJ1-6, with D hard to call. Germline assignment: CDR1 ENHRY and CDR2 SYGVKD. The CDR3 runs 14 residues. The ends were cut back, 6 bases at V and 7 bases at J, with 13 bases in the middle. CDR3 nucleotides: TGTGCCATCAGCCCTTCCAAGGAGAATTCACCCCTCCACTTT. Protein: CAISPSKENSPLHF.

As to this clonotype: The junction and the germline gene differ at one end; a read error may be behind it. The rearrangement joins TRBV7-9 to TRBJ2-3; D perhaps matches TRBD1 (5 bases). Germline lookup yields CDR1 SEHNR and CDR2 FQNEAQ (reference sequence). The CDR3 runs 15 residues. The CDR3 coding sequence is TGTGCCAGCAGCTTAGCGGGCAGGGCCACAGCTACGCAGTATTTT. It specifies CASSLAGRATATQYF.